This passage covers 23 T cell receptor beta chains from one sample sequenced in a study of tumor-infiltrating lymphocytes in localized non-small cell lung cancer. Sequenced by immunoSEQ multiplex PCR; TCRdb stores in-frame clones only, minus some. The sample has 10,000 to 12,000 clones, 80% to 90% seen once. The source material was uninvolved lung tissue not adjacent to the tumor. The receptor set was obtained from a human donor with non-small cell lung cancer.

The rearrangement links TRBV19 to TRBJ2-6, with TRBD1 matching 7 bases. The CDR3 loop spans 16 amino acids. V dropped 4 bases and J dropped 0; count of bases not matched to a gene: 3. Germline loops: CDR1 LNHDA, CDR2 SQIVND (reference sequence). The CDR3 here is CASSSPGGSGANVLTF. The CDR3 bases are TGTGCCAGTAGTAGTCCAGGGGGCTCTGGGGCCAACGTCCTGACTTTC.

The V call is TRBV5-1, the J call TRBJ1-1; D gene uncertain. Germline lookup yields CDR1 SGHRS and CDR2 YFSETQ. This CDR3 region has 16 residues. V was shortened by 0 bases and J by 4 bases, with 16 bases between the two germline ends. CDR3 sequence: CASSLALGGLSTEAFF. The CDR3 region has the DNA TGCGCCAGCAGCTTGGCCTTGGGAGGGTTGTCCACTGAAGCTTTCTTT. The variable domain in full, completed from reference TRBV5-1 and TRBJ1-1, reads KAGVTQTPRYLIKTRGQQVTLSCSPISGHRSVSWYQQTPGQGLQFLFEYFSETQRNKGNFPGRFSGRQFSNSRSEMNVSTLELGDSALYLCASSLALGGLSTEAFFGQGTRLTVV.

This clone was seen just once. This CDR3 is CASGEQGYYEQYF. Written as DNA, the CDR3 is TGTGCCAGCGGGGAACAGGGCTACTACGAGCAGTACTTC. V and J are TRBV2 and TRBJ2-7; possible D gene TRBD1, 6 bases. Per germline, CDR1 SNHLY and CDR2 FYNNEI. V lost 8 bases to trimming and J lost 3 bases, with 14 bases between them. This CDR3 contains 13 residues.

This clone was observed a handful of times. V and J are TRBV6-5 and TRBJ1-2; TRBD1 matches 10 bases. Losses at the gene ends were 2 bases for V and 7 bases for J; bases not matched to a gene: 7. Germline-derived CDR1 and CDR2 are MNHEY and SVGAGI. The CDR3 length is 15 residues. As DNA, the CDR3 is TGTGCCAGCAGTTACCTTGACAGGGGGCGGGGTGGCTACACCTTC. Protein sequence: CASSYLDRGRGGYTF.

This clone is labeled medium-sized. This chain joins TRBV7-9 and TRBJ1-1, with a possible D match to TRBD1 (5 bases). The CDR3 covers 16 residues. Per the germline V gene, CDR1 is SEHNR and CDR2 is FQNEAQ (reference sequence). Trimming removed 5 bases from V and 4 bases from J, with 20 bases in between. DNA for the CDR3: TGTGCCAGCAGCCGGGACCGGGGGGACGAGGGCACTGAAGCTTTCTTT. Protein sequence: CASSRDRGDEGTEAFF.

The J gene is TRBJ1-5, the V gene TRBV28; D is undetermined. The V end lost 2 bases, the J end lost 7 bases, and 9 bases lay between the germline ends. Germline CDR1 MDHEN, CDR2 SYDVKM. The CDR3 has 13 amino acids. Here the CDR3 DNA reads TGTGCCAGCAGTTTAGAGGAGGAACAGCCCCAGCATTTT. It encodes CASSLEEEQPQHF.

In nucleotides, the CDR3 is TGCGCCAGCAGCCAAGATAGCGGGCAATTCGAGCAGTACTTC. Translated: CASSQDSGQFEQYF. The V call is TRBV4-1, the J call TRBJ2-7; 7 bases line up with TRBD2. CDR3 length: 14 residues. Trimming took 0 bases from V and 6 from J; bases not matched to a gene: 5. CDR1 is MGHRA and CDR2 is YSYEKL in the germline V gene.

The CDR3 loop is CATGGGTGYEQYF. In nucleotides, the CDR3 is TGTGCCACCGGGGGGGGGACGGGATACGAGCAGTACTTC. J is TRBJ2-7 and V is TRBV10-3, with 8 nucleotides matching TRBD2. Germline CDR1 reads ENHRY; CDR2 reads SYGVKD. The CDR3 covers 13 residues. J gave up 4 bases and V 10 bases, and 9 bases lay outside the gene matches.

The chain uses TRBV15 and TRBJ1-6; 7 positions agree with TRBD1. Germline values: CDR1 LNHNV, CDR2 YYDKDF (reference sequence). V lost 2 bases to trimming and J lost 13 bases; unmatched junction nucleotides: 11. This CDR3 is built from 15 residues. The CDR3, as DNA: TGTGCCACCAGCAGACTTCGGGACAGTTTCATCCCCCTCCACTTT. As protein: CATSRLRDSFIPLHF.

This clone was recorded a few times. The chain combines TRBV11-2 with TRBJ1-3, with a tentative D call TRBD1 (6 bases). From germline, CDR1 is SGHAT and CDR2 FQNNGV. V lost 5 bases to trimming and J lost 3 bases, with 20 bases between them. The CDR3 runs 17 residues. In DNA form, the CDR3 reads TGTGCCAGCAGCCCAGGGGAGGGGAGGGTGTATGGAAACACCATATATTTT. Translating it yields CASSPGEGRVYGNTIYF.

V gene TRBV7-9 combines with J gene TRBJ1-1, with D unresolved. CDR1 and CDR2 (germline): SEHNR, FQNEAQ (reference sequence). The V gene lost 6 bases and the J gene lost 4 bases, with 24 bases spanning the gap. This CDR3 contains 17 residues. CDR3 sequence reads: CASSSSEIRTERTEAFF. The DNA of the CDR3 is TGTGCCAGCAGTTCCAGTGAAATCCGTACCGAACGCACTGAAGCTTTCTTT.

CDR3 bases: TGTGCCAGCAGCCCCGGATTCAATTCACCCCTCCACTTT. Encoded protein: CASSPGFNSPLHF. J is TRBJ1-6 and V is TRBV6-5; D is undetermined. V lost 6 bases to trimming and J lost 7 bases, with 10 bases between them. Germline assignment: CDR1 MNHEY and CDR2 SVGAGI. CDR3 length: 13 amino acids.

This chain connects TRBV7-3 to TRBJ2-7; tentative D call: TRBD1 (5 bases). Germline lookup yields CDR1 SGHTA and CDR2 FQGTGA. This CDR3 contains 13 residues. The V end lost 5 bases, the J end lost 4 bases, and 12 bases lay between the germline ends. The CDR3 nucleotides are TGTGCCAGCAGCCGCAACCCAGGGTACGAGCAGTACTTC. It encodes CASSRNPGYEQYF. The complete variable domain, with remaining parts taken from reference TRBV7-3 and TRBJ2-7, reads GAGVSQTPSNKVTEKGKYVELRCDPISGHTALYWYRQSLGQGPEFLIYFQGTGAADDSGLPNDRFFAVRPEGSVSTLKIQRTERGDSAVYLCASSRNPGYEQYFGPGTRLTVT.

The rearrangement joins TRBV2 to TRBJ1-2, with D uncertain. Germline V gene lookup returns CDR1 SNHLY and CDR2 FYNNEI. The V end was cut by 5 bases, the J end by 2 bases, with 12 bases between. The CDR3 has 14 residues. CDR3 amino acids: CASSSEAGNYGYTF. The CDR3 nucleotides are TGTGCCAGCAGTTCGGAGGCAGGAAACTATGGCTACACCTTC.

The chain has TRBV25-1 and TRBJ1-4; 7 bases fit TRBD1. V lost 4 bases and J lost 4; bases outside the gene matches: 6. CDR3 size: 15 residues. Germline V gene data show CDR1 as MGHDK and CDR2 as SYGVNS. The CDR3: CASSGMNRGNEKLFF. The CDR3 nucleotides read TGTGCCAGCAGTGGCATGAACAGGGGTAATGAAAAACTGTTTTTT.

The chain recombines TRBV7-2 with TRBJ2-3; the match to TRBD1 covers 11 bases. The CDR3 sequence is 17 residues long. The germline V gene has CDR1 SGHTA and CDR2 FQGNSA. Trimming at V came to 0 bases and at J to 3 bases, leaving 5 bases not matched to a gene. For the CDR3, the DNA is TGTGCCAGCAGCTTAGCGCCCGGGACAGGGGGGACAGATACGCAGTATTTT. The encoded protein is CASSLAPGTGGTDTQYF.

This clone was detected once. The chain couples TRBV5-1 to TRBJ2-3; 12 nucleotides match TRBD1. Germline-derived CDR1 and CDR2 are SGHRS and YFSETQ. This CDR3 is built from 18 residues. Losses at the gene ends were 4 bases for V and 1 base for J; bases not matched to a gene: 10. The CDR3 spells CASSPSGTGGGGTDTQYF. The CDR3 DNA reads as TGCGCCAGCAGCCCGTCCGGGACAGGGGGCGGAGGCACAGATACGCAGTATTTT. The full variable domain, with the rest looked up from reference TRBV5-1 and TRBJ2-3, is KAGVTQTPRYLIKTRGQQVTLSCSPISGHRSVSWYQQTPGQGLQFLFEYFSETQRNKGNFPGRFSGRQFSNSRSEMNVSTLELGDSALYLCASSPSGTGGGGTDTQYFGPGTRLTVL.

V is TRBV5-1 and J is TRBJ1-2, with TRBD1 matching over 9 bases. The CDR3 has 13 residues. Unmatched junction bases numbered 7, after V lost 5 bases and J lost 8 bases. CDR1 and CDR2 (germline): SGHRS, YFSETQ. The CDR3 DNA reads as TGCGCCAGCAGACCGGACAGGGGCCTGGGCTACACCTTC. Its translation is CASRPDRGLGYTF.

This sequence joins TRBV13 and TRBJ1-2; tentatively, D is TRBD1 (6 bases). The CDR3 spans 17 residues. The V gene's germline CDR1 is PRHDT and CDR2 FYEKMQ (reference sequence). Trimming took off 5 bases at V and 0 bases at J, with 19 bases between the two ends. CDR3 protein: CASSLSLVGGPNYGYTF. CDR3 sequence (DNA): TGTGCCAGCAGCCTCTCTCTTGTCGGGGGCCCTAACTATGGCTACACCTTC.

The gene calls are TRBV7-2 and TRBJ1-3, with D hard to call. Deletions cut 3 bases from V and 0 bases from J, with 12 bases between. CDR1 is SGHTA and CDR2 is FQGNSA in the germline V gene. This CDR3 contains 16 residues. CDR3 sequence reads: CASSFSTPSSGNTIYF. CDR3 coding DNA: TGTGCCAGCAGCTTCTCGACACCGAGCTCTGGAAACACCATATATTTT.

The chain uses TRBV5-4 and TRBJ1-2; no definite D call. Per the germline V gene, CDR1 is SGHNT and CDR2 is YYREEE (reference sequence). This CDR3 is 13 amino acids long. Deletions cut 4 bases from V and 0 bases from J, with 7 bases between. CDR3 amino acids: CASSRSSNYGYTF. Here the CDR3 DNA reads TGTGCCAGCAGCCGTTCATCTAACTATGGCTACACCTTC.

The genes are TRBV2 and TRBJ1-4; 9 bases map to TRBD1. The germline V gene has CDR1 SNHLY and CDR2 FYNNEI. The V segment lost 4 bases and the J segment 9 bases; nucleotides outside the gene matches: 6. This CDR3 region has 14 residues. The CDR3, as DNA: TGTGCCAGCAGTGGGACAGGGGATATGAAAAAACTGTTTTTT. This gives the protein CASSGTGDMKKLFF.

The chain recombines TRBV11-2 with TRBJ2-3; TRBD2 matches 10 bases. From germline, CDR1 is SGHAT and CDR2 FQNNGV. V shed 1 base and J 0 bases; nucleotides not matched to a gene: 10. The CDR3 consists of 19 residues. CDR3 sequence (DNA): TGTGCCAGCAGCTTAGCTACAGCGGGGGGGCCTTGGAGCACAGATACGCAGTATTTT. This codes for CASSLATAGGPWSTDTQYF.